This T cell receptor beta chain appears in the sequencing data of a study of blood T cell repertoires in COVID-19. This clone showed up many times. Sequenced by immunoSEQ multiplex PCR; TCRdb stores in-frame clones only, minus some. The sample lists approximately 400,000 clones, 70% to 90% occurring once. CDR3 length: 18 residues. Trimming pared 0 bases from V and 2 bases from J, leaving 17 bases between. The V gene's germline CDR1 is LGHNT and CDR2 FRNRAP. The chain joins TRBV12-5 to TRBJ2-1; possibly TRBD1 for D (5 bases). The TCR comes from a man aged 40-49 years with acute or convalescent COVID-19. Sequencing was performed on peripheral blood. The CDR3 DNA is TGTGCTAGTGGTTTGGTACTTTGGAAGGGGCCAACCTACAATGAGCAGTTCTTC. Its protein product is CASGLVLWKGPTYNEQFF. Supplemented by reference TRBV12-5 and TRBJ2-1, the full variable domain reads DARVTQTPRHKVTEMGQEVTMRCQPILGHNTVFWYRQTMMQGLELLAYFRNRAPLDDSGMPKDRFSAEMPDATLATLKIQPSEPRDSAVYFCASGLVLWKGPTYNEQFFGPGTRLTVL.